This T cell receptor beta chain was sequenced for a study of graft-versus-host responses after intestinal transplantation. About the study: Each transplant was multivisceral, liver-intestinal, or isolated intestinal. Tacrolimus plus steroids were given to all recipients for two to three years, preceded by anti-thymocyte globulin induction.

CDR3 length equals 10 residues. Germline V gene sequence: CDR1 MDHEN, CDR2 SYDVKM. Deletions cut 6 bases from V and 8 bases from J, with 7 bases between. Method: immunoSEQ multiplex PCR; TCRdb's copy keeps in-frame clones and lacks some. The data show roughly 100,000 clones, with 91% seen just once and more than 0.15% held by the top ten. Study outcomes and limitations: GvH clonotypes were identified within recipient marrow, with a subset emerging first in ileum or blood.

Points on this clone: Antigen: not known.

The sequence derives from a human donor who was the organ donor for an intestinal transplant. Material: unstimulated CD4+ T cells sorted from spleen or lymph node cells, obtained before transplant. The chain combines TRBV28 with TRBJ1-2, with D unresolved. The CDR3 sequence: CASRSRGYTF. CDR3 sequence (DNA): TGTGCCAGCAGATCCCGGGGCTACACCTTC.